These 5 T cell receptor beta chains share one sample of origin, sequenced in a study of T cell clones after liver transplantation. The repertoire was sequenced with immunoSEQ multiplex PCR; TCRdb's copy has only in-frame clones and lacks some. The sample records roughly 80,000 clones, less than 85% being singletons. Specimen: CD4+ T cells from blood, collected at the 22-month timepoint. These receptors were collected from a human patient who received a liver transplant. Among the T cells, some may be from the graft donor.

This clone came up a few times. J is TRBJ2-3 and V is TRBV27, with D unresolved. The CDR3 sequence is 13 residues long. Trimming removed 4 bases from V and 0 bases from J, with 5 bases in between. CDR1 and CDR2 (germline): MNHEY, SMNVEV (reference sequence). CDR3 DNA sequence: TGTGCCAGCAGTTCCTCTAGCACAGATACGCAGTATTTT. This gives the protein CASSSSSTDTQYF.

J is TRBJ2-7 and V is TRBV6-5, with 7 bases matching TRBD2. CDR1 and CDR2 (germline): MNHEY, SVGAGI. V lost 6 bases, J lost 0 bases, and 5 bases stayed unmatched. CDR3 length: 14 residues. CDR3: CASSRKRDSYEQYF. The CDR3 DNA reads as TGTGCCAGCAGCAGGAAGCGGGACTCCTACGAGCAGTACTTC.

Of note for this clone: This specimen includes other DNA sequences encoding the same CDR3. The CDR3 is CAWTTEREGPTQYF. The CDR3 region has the DNA TGTGCCTGGACCACGGAGCGGGAGGGGCCGACCCAGTACTTC. V and J are TRBV30 and TRBJ2-5, with 10 bases that match TRBD2. Per germline, CDR1 GTSNPN and CDR2 SVGIG (reference sequence). V trimming: 4 bases; J trimming: 7 bases; junction bases outside the gene matches: 9. The CDR3 length is 14 residues.

This chain links TRBV29-1 with TRBJ2-5; the D is unclear. Germline V gene lookup returns CDR1 SQVTM and CDR2 ANQGSEA. This CDR3 contains 14 residues. V was cut by 4 bases and J by 5 bases, with 17 bases left in between. The CDR3 reads CSVALFVERETQYF. CDR3 nucleotides: TGCAGCGTTGCCCTCTTTGTCGAGAGGGAGACCCAGTACTTC.

The genes are TRBV28 and TRBJ2-5, with D possibly TRBD2 on 6 matching bases. The CDR3 runs 15 residues. Trimming left V 8 bases short and J 4 bases short, with 20 bases between. CDR1 MDHEN and CDR2 SYDVKM come from the germline V gene. The DNA of the CDR3 is TGTGCCAGCTTAACTAGGGCCCAGGGAGGAGAGACCCAGTACTTC. Its translation: CASLTRAQGGETQYF.